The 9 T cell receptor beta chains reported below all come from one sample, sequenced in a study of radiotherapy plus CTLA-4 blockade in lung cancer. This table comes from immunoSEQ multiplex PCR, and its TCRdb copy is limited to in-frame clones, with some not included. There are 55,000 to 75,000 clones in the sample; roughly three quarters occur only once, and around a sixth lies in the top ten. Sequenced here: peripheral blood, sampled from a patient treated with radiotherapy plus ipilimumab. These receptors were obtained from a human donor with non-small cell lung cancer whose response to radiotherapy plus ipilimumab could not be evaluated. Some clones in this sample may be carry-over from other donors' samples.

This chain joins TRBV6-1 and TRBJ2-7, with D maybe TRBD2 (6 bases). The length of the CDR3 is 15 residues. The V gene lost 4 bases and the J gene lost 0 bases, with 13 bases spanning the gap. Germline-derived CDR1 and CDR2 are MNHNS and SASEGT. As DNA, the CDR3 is TGTGCCAGCAGTGTCCAGGGACTGCTCTCCTACGAGCAGTACTTC. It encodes CASSVQGLLSYEQYF.

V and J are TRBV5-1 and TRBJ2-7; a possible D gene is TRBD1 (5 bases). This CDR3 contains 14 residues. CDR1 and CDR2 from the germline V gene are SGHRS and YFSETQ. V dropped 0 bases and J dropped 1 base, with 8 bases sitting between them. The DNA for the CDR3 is TGCGCCAGCAGCTTGGGCAGGGCGTCCTACGAGCAGTACTTC. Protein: CASSLGRASYEQYF.

Here the CDR3 reads CATSSQGSVVRTEAFF. The CDR3 DNA reads as TGTGCCACCAGCAGTCAGGGGAGTGTAGTAAGGACTGAAGCTTTCTTT. The chain combines TRBV15 with TRBJ1-1; a weak D match, TRBD1 (6 bases). The CDR3 covers 16 residues. Germline V gene lookup returns CDR1 LNHNV and CDR2 YYDKDF (reference sequence). The V end lost 3 bases, the J end lost 5 bases, and 19 bases lay between the germline ends.

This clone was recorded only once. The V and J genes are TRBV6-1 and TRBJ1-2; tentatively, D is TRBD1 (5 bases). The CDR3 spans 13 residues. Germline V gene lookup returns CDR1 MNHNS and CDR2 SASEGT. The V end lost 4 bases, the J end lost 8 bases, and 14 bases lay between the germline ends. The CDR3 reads CASSVWREGGYTF. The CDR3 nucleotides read TGTGCCAGCAGTGTATGGAGGGAGGGGGGCTACACCTTC.

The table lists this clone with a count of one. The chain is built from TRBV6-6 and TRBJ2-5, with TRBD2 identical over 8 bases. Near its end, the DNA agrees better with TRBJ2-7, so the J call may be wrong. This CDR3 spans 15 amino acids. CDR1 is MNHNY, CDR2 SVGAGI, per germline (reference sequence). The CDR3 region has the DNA TGTGCCAGCAGTTTTAGCGGGGTCTACTCCTACGAGCAGTACTTC. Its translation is CASSFSGVYSYEQYF.

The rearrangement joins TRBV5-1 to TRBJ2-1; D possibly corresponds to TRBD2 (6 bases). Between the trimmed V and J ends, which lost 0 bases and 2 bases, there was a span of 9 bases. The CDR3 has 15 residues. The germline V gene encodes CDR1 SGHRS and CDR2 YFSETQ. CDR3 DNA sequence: TGCGCCAGCAGCTTGGAGGGCGGGACCTACAATGAGCAGTTCTTC. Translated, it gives CASSLEGGTYNEQFF.

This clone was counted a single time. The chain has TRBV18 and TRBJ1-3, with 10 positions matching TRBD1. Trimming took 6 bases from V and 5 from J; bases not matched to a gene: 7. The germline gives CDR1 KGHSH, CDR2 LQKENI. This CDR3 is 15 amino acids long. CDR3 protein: CASSAGTGDRNTIYF. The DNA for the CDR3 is TGTGCCAGCTCTGCCGGGACAGGGGATCGAAACACCATATATTTT.

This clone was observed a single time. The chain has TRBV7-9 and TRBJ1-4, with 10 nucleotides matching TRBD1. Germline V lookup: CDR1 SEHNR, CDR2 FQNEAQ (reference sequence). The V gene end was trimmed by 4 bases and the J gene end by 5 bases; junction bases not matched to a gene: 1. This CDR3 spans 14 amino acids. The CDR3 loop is CASSWGQGNEKLFF. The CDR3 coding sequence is TGTGCCAGCAGCTGGGGACAGGGGAATGAAAAACTGTTTTTT.

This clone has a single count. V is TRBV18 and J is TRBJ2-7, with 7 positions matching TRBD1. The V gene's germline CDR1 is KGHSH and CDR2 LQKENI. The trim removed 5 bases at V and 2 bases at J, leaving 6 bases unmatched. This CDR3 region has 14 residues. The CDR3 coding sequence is TGTGCCAGCTCATCCGAGACAGGGCCCTACGAGCAGTACTTC. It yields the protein CASSSETGPYEQYF.